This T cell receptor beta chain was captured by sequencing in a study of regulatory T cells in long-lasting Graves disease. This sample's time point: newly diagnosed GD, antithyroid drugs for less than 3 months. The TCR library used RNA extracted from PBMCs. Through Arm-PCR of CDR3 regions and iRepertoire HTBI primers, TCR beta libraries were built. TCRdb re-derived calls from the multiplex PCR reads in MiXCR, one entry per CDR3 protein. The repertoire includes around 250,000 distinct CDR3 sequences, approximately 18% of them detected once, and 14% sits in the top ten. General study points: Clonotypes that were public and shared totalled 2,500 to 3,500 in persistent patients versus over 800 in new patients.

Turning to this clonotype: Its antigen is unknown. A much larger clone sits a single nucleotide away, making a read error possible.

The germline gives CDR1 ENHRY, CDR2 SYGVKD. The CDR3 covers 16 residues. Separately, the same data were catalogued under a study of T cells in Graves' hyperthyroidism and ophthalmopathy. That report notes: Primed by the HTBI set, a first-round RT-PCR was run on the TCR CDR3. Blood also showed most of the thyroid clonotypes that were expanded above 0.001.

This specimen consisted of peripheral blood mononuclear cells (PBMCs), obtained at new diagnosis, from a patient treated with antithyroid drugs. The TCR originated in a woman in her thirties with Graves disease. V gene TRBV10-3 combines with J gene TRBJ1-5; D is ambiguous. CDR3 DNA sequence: TGTGTCATCAGTGAGTCTAGGGAAAGGTTGAATCAGCCCCAGCATTTT. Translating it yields CVISESRERLNQPQHF.